Presented here are 26 T cell receptor beta chains from one specimen sequenced in a study of CD8 T cells in Susac syndrome. Reverse transcription of roughly 0.45 to 1 ug RNA used random hexamers. TCRdb passed the immunoSEQ multiplex PCR reads through MiXCR, listing each CDR3 protein once. The sample lists about 140,000 distinct CDR3 sequences; roughly 94% were seen once. The sequencing input was CD4+ T cells from PBMCs. The receptor set was obtained from a human donor with Susac syndrome.

V usage is TRBV12-5 and J usage is TRBJ2-7; D may correspond to TRBD1 or TRBD2 (5 bases each). The CDR3 totals 14 residues. Trimming removed 1 base from V and 3 bases from J, with 10 bases in between. The germline V gene has CDR1 LGHNT and CDR2 FRNRAP. This CDR3 reads CASGLGDGGYEQYF. The CDR3 nucleotides read TGTGCTAGTGGTTTGGGGGACGGAGGCTACGAGCAGTACTTC.

A remark on this clonotype: At one boundary the junction diverges from the germline segment, which might be a read error. V and J are TRBV4-1 and TRBJ2-5, with D perhaps TRBD1 or TRBD2 (5 bases each). CDR1 is MGHRA, CDR2 YSYEKL, per germline. The CDR3 totals 13 residues. DNA for the CDR3: TGCGCCAGCAGTCAAGGGGAGAGAGAGACCCAGTACTTC. Translated, it gives CASSQGERETQYF.

V gene TRBV25-1 combines with J gene TRBJ2-7, with a possible D match to TRBD1 (6 bases). The CDR3 consists of 13 residues. The V end was cut by 8 bases, the J end by 0 bases, with 11 bases between. Germline CDR1 reads MGHDK; CDR2 reads SYGVNS. CDR3 coding DNA: TGTGCCAGCGGGCGGACAGACTCCTACGAGCAGTACTTC. Encoded protein: CASGRTDSYEQYF.

The rearrangement joins TRBV5-1 to TRBJ2-2; D may be TRBD2 (5 bases). Germline V CDR1 and CDR2: SGHRS, YFSETQ. The CDR3 spans 16 residues. V shed 4 bases and J shed 2 bases, with 15 bases lying between them. Here the CDR3 reads CASSRDVGRNTGELFF. The CDR3 DNA sequence: TGCGCCAGCAGCCGGGATGTAGGCCGAAACACCGGGGAGCTGTTTTTT.

This clonotype was observed a single time. The chain has TRBV7-9 and TRBJ1-2; D unclear. The CDR3 sequence is 15 residues long. V shed 4 bases and J shed 4 bases, with 16 bases lying between them. CDR1 and CDR2 from the germline V gene are SEHNR and FQNEAQ (reference sequence). The CDR3 sequence: CASSSEGRQSYGYTF. In nucleotides, the CDR3 is TGTGCCAGCAGCTCGGAGGGAAGGCAATCCTATGGCTACACCTTC.

The V gene is TRBV30, the J gene TRBJ1-2; no firm D call. This CDR3 has 13 residues. The V gene lost 4 bases and the J gene lost 2 bases, with 11 bases spanning the gap. Germline V lookup: CDR1 GTSNPN, CDR2 SVGIG (reference sequence). The DNA for the CDR3 is TGTGCCTGGAACGGAGAACTGAACTATGGCTACACCTTC. Its protein product is CAWNGELNYGYTF.

The gene calls are TRBV7-3 and TRBJ2-1; 8 bases agree with TRBD1. Germline V gives CDR1 SGHTA, CDR2 FQGTGA. The V gene end was trimmed by 5 bases and the J gene end by 6 bases; junction bases not matched to a gene: 9. This CDR3 region has 15 residues. The CDR3 nucleotides read TGTGCCAGCAGCAAACAGGGGGGATTGGGCAATGAGCAGTTCTTC. Translating it yields CASSKQGGLGNEQFF.

CDR3 sequence: CASSLLVLANEKLFF. The CDR3 coding sequence is TGTGCCAGCAGCTTGTTGGTGCTGGCTAATGAAAAACTGTTTTTT. The genes are TRBV7-2 and TRBJ1-4; D unclear. The V gene's germline CDR1 is SGHTA and CDR2 FQGNSA. CDR3 length equals 15 residues. Trimming left V 3 bases short and J 3 bases short, with 11 bases between.

V and J are TRBV20-1 and TRBJ2-1, with D hard to call. CDR1 DFQATT and CDR2 SNEGSKA come from the germline V gene (reference sequence). V was clipped by 0 bases and J by 5 bases, with 2 bases between them. The CDR3 length is 11 residues. In nucleotides, the CDR3 is TGCAGTGCTAGAGAGGACAATGAGCAGTTCTTC. Translating it yields CSAREDNEQFF.

The chain has TRBV12-3 or TRBV12-4 and TRBJ1-5; D is ambiguous. The CDR3 runs to 16 residues. Trimming pared 1 base from V and 4 bases from J, leaving 14 bases between. CDR3 sequence: CASSLDTWVGNQPQHF. The CDR3 bases are TGTGCCAGCAGTTTAGATACCTGGGTTGGAAATCAGCCCCAGCATTTT.

This chain joins TRBV29-1 and TRBJ1-5, with a possible D match to TRBD1 (6 bases). Between the trimmed V and J ends, which lost 6 bases and 7 bases, there was a span of 16 bases. CDR3 length: 13 residues. Germline CDR1 SQVTM, CDR2 ANQGSEA. DNA for the CDR3: TGCAGCGTGGGAGAAGTAAGGGGGCAGCCCCAGCATTTT. This encodes CSVGEVRGQPQHF.

For the CDR3, the DNA is TGTGCCAGCAGCCAAGATGGCAGAAATGAAAAACTGTTTTTT. Translated, it gives CASSQDGRNEKLFF. V gene TRBV4-2 combines with J gene TRBJ1-4; D is unclear. The CDR3 contains 14 residues. Germline V CDR1 and CDR2: LGHNA, YNFKEQ. V was pared by 0 bases and J by 5 bases, with 7 bases between.

V and J are TRBV7-2 and TRBJ2-5, with 16 bases matching TRBD2. Germline V gene data show CDR1 as SGHTA and CDR2 as FQGNSA. The CDR3 covers 18 residues. J lost 8 bases, V lost 3 bases, and 12 bases had no gene match. The CDR3, as DNA: TGTGCCAGCAGCTTCGGGACTAGCGGGGGGGCATACAAGAGAACCCAGTACTTC. Protein sequence: CASSFGTSGGAYKRTQYF.

The chain joins TRBV6-1 to TRBJ2-7; tentatively, D is TRBD1 (7 bases). From germline, CDR1 is MNHNS and CDR2 SASEGT. The CDR3 spans 13 residues. V lost 3 bases and J 3 bases, leaving 9 bases between the germline ends. The CDR3 DNA reads as TGTGCCAGCAGTGAGCGGGACAGCTACGAGCAGTACTTC. Translating gives CASSERDSYEQYF.

This chain joins TRBV5-1 and TRBJ1-6, with D possibly being TRBD1 (5 bases). CDR1 is SGHRS, CDR2 YFSETQ, per germline. Trimming took 6 bases from V and 7 from J, leaving 14 bases between them. The CDR3 sequence is 14 residues long. CDR3 protein: CASTQGRGNSPLHF. The CDR3 region has the DNA TGCGCCAGCACACAAGGGAGGGGAAATTCACCCCTCCACTTT. The whole variable domain, remainder taken from reference TRBV5-1 and TRBJ1-6, is KAGVTQTPRYLIKTRGQQVTLSCSPISGHRSVSWYQQTPGQGLQFLFEYFSETQRNKGNFPGRFSGRQFSNSRSEMNVSTLELGDSALYLCASTQGRGNSPLHFGNGTRLTVT.

The rearrangement joins TRBV30 to TRBJ2-5, with D possibly matching TRBD2 (5 bases). Germline V lookup: CDR1 GTSNPN, CDR2 SVGIG (reference sequence). This CDR3 spans 13 amino acids. Trimming pared 1 base from V and 3 bases from J, leaving 9 bases between. The CDR3 coding sequence is TGTGCCTGGAGTGGAAGAGGGAAAGAGACCCAGTACTTC. Residues: CAWSGRGKETQYF.

The chain links TRBV28 to TRBJ2-7, with TRBD1 identical over 8 bases. The CDR3 is made up of 14 amino acids. The V and J ends lost 6 bases and 2 bases, in that order; junction bases with no gene match: 6. The germline V gene has CDR1 MDHEN and CDR2 SYDVKM. CDR3 coding DNA: TGTGCCAGCAGGCGGGACAGGTCTACCTACGAGCAGTACTTC. Translation: CASRRDRSTYEQYF.

The chain joins TRBV3-1 to TRBJ2-1, with 11 bases identical to TRBD2. V was clipped by 4 bases and J by 8 bases; unmatched bases: 7. The CDR3 has 15 residues. The germline gives CDR1 LGHDT, CDR2 YNNKEL (reference sequence). CDR3 nucleotides: TGTGCCAGCAGCCTTCTAACTAGCGGGAGCGATGAGCAGTTCTTC. It is translated as CASSLLTSGSDEQFF.

This rearrangement joins TRBV2 to TRBJ1-2; D uncertain. V was pared by 4 bases and J by 8 bases, with 14 bases between. The CDR3 consists of 13 residues. Germline V gene data show CDR1 as SNHLY and CDR2 as FYNNEI. CDR3 sequence: CASSGEAGSGYTF. CDR3 nucleotides: TGTGCCAGCAGTGGCGAGGCAGGAAGCGGCTACACCTTC.

This clonotype was seen once. V usage is TRBV28 and J usage is TRBJ1-2, with a tentative D call TRBD1 (5 bases). The CDR3 sequence is 14 residues long. V dropped 5 bases and J dropped 6 bases, with 16 bases sitting between them. The germline V gene encodes CDR1 MDHEN and CDR2 SYDVKM. CDR3 nucleotide sequence: TGTGCCAGCAGTCTATCCAGGGTAGACCATGGCTACACCTTC. As protein: CASSLSRVDHGYTF.

The J gene is TRBJ2-1, the V gene TRBV9, with D possibly being TRBD2 (5 bases). Trimming took off 4 bases at V and 4 bases at J, with 15 bases between the two ends. Looked up from germline, CDR1 is SGDLS and CDR2 is YYNGEE. CDR3 length equals 15 residues. The CDR3 spells CASSPGPSGYNEQFF. CDR3 in DNA: TGTGCCAGCAGCCCCGGCCCCTCGGGGTACAATGAGCAGTTCTTC.

V is TRBV9 and J is TRBJ2-3; 14 bases map to TRBD2. This CDR3 comprises 17 residues. Germline values: CDR1 SGDLS, CDR2 YYNGEE. V lost 3 bases, J lost 4 bases, and 7 bases stayed unmatched. CDR3 sequence reads: CASSATGTSGGADTQYF. In DNA form, the CDR3 reads TGTGCCAGCAGCGCGACCGGGACTAGCGGGGGCGCAGATACGCAGTATTTT.

The CDR3 sequence is CAWSTRADQPQHF. For the CDR3, the DNA is TGTGCCTGGAGTACTAGGGCGGATCAGCCCCAGCATTTT. The rearrangement joins TRBV30 to TRBJ1-5; D remains unclear. Deletions cut 2 bases from V and 5 bases from J, with 10 bases between. The CDR3 covers 13 residues. CDR1 is GTSNPN and CDR2 is SVGIG in the germline V gene (reference sequence).

CDR3 in amino acids: CASSAGGAGSRNTGELFF. CDR3 DNA sequence: TGTGCCAGCAGCGCAGGGGGAGCAGGGAGCCGAAACACCGGGGAGCTGTTTTTT. J is TRBJ2-2 and V is TRBV9; 7 bases line up with TRBD1. CDR1 is SGDLS, CDR2 YYNGEE, per germline. The CDR3 covers 18 residues. The junction had 13 bases not matched to a gene; V was cut back by 3 bases and J by 2 bases.

This chain joins TRBV30 and TRBJ1-1; D might be TRBD1 (5 bases). Germline CDR1 and CDR2: GTSNPN and SVGIG (reference sequence). This CDR3 comprises 12 residues. V gave up 3 bases and J gave up 6 bases, with 11 bases separating them. CDR3 in amino acids: CAWRDRQPEAFF. The CDR3 bases are TGTGCCTGGAGGGACCGACAGCCTGAAGCTTTCTTT.

Only one count was recorded for this clonotype. V gene TRBV20-1 combines with J gene TRBJ2-3, with 14 nucleotides matching TRBD2. The germline V gene encodes CDR1 DFQATT and CDR2 SNEGSKA (reference sequence). J lost 5 bases, V lost 0 bases, and 4 bases had no gene match. The CDR3 consists of 16 residues. CDR3 region: CSARDRLAGGQDTQYF. Written as DNA, the CDR3 is TGCAGTGCTAGAGATCGACTAGCGGGAGGGCAAGATACGCAGTATTTT.